The clone carrying this TCR beta chain has ten or more counts. RNA transcripts provided the source from which TCR beta CDR3 regions were amplified. The primer set for the first-round RT-PCR of the TCR CDR3 was HTBI. TCRdb called the multiplex PCR reads again in MiXCR, with one record for every CDR3 protein. This table holds roughly 380,000 distinct CDR3 sequences, about 13% found once. This CDR3 is built from 12 residues. Germline CDR1 reads MDHEN; CDR2 reads SYDVKM. Trimming took off 7 bases at V and 6 bases at J, with 11 bases between the two ends. This specimen comes from a study of T cells in Graves' hyperthyroidism and ophthalmopathy. Disease duration under 2 months; hyperthyroidism patients were aged 18 to 65. Sample collection date corresponds to first hyperthyroidism diagnosis, prior to any ophthalmopathy symptoms.

This chain uses TRBV28 with TRBJ2-3, with D unclear. The sequence derives from a man aged 30 to 39 with Graves' hyperthyroidism that later progressed to Graves' ophthalmopathy. The specimen was blood. Written as DNA, the CDR3 is TGTGCCAGCACCCTCTCGGGTGATACGCAGTATTTT. It encodes CASTLSGDTQYF.